This T cell receptor (beta chain) is from a study of cytomegalovirus exposure and HLA in healthy donors (dated by TCRdb to about 2017). With respect to the entire study: In an earlier analysis of roughly 590 of the donors, approximately 300 Gb of sequence data and 100 million or so unique TCR beta sequences from about 190 million T cells were reported. An early release covering roughly 580 HLA-typed donors comprised about 290 gigabases of sequencing data and tens of millions of unique TCR sequences. Among the approximately 400 genotyped donors, roughly 80% belonged to the genetic ancestry cluster associated with self-reported Caucasian donors. The study aimed to test whether signatures of past pathogen exposure could be identified by cataloging public T cell receptors. Using immunosequencing, the study profiled T cell repertoires from about 650 subjects and related those repertoires to cytomegalovirus serostatus. A separate validation cohort of 100 to 150 different subjects was used in addition to the roughly 640-subject first cohort. High-throughput TCR immunosequencing, statistical association of individual TCRs with disease status, and machine learning were combined to predict cytomegalovirus infection status. To study patterns of TCR occurrence, a later analysis re-analyzed previously published TCR beta repertoires from around 700 donors and added high-resolution HLA genotyping. Rather than drawing on any new phenotypic data, the later analysis identified candidate immune exposures from TCR beta sequences and the way those sequences occurred across donors. In an earlier analysis of 587 of the donors, high-throughput TCR beta sequencing was used to judge whether each TCR beta V gene segment behaved as functional or pseudogenic. Donor age, sex, ethnicity and CMV serostatus were compiled together with the repertoire data. In a later genetic analysis, genome-wide SNP genotypes for about 55% of the roughly 670 donors were used, and that subset was treated as a discovery cohort. Every repertoire in the discovery cohort had been generated on one and the same sequencing platform. Both class I and class II loci were covered by HLA typing, at four-digit resolution. Typing coverage differed by locus: A, B, C, DRB1 and DQB1 were typed in roughly 629-640 donors, DQA1 in 500 to 550, DPA1 in around 580, and DPB1 in 400 to 490. Four to six DR-DQ haplotypes were handled as single units for association and clustering because linkage in the cohort was strong. Among some 410 genotyped donors of the cohort, an average of about 240,000 unique TCR beta nucleotide sequences were sequenced per donor, around 18% of them non-productive.

The full study reports these points: Roughly uniform sequencing depth across donors was assumed in presence/absence analyses, although this assumption may not hold. Because the 87-base-pair reads could not distinguish some IMGT-functional V segments, including TRBV6-2 and TRBV6-3, those segments were excluded. The only immune exposure information available for the cohort was CMV serostatus. Compared with the approximately 700-donor mean, donors in an Asian-associated ancestry cluster had fewer N-insertions in productive TCRs, according to a later genetic analysis. Linkage disequilibrium might explain the correlated functional status among segregating V segments, but an unknown experimental factor could not be ruled out. A further reported finding was that TCR beta sequences accurately predicted the HLA-A and HLA-B alleles for most subjects in the first cohort. The classifier was reported to diagnose cytomegalovirus status with high specificity and sensitivity in both the original cohort and the validation cohort. An association between a missense DCLRE1C variant and V-gene and J-gene trimming of TCR beta chains was found in a later genetic analysis and replicated in an independent cohort. In a later analysis, most CMV-associated TCR beta chains were found to appear HLA-restricted, with HLA associations seemingly driven largely by CMV exposure. Specific HLA alleles were associated with 15,000 to 20,000 TCR beta sequences at a false discovery rate of 0.05 in a later analysis. Assigning TCR associations to individual alleles was difficult when HLA alleles, especially DR and DQ, strongly co-occurred. A total of 150 or so TCR beta chains were listed by the study as associated with cytomegalovirus. Several of the top co-occurrence clusters appeared to be linked to parvovirus B19, influenza, CMV and Epstein-Barr virus, according to a later analysis. In a later analysis, the rate of TCR association differed among HLA loci, with DRB1 alleles having the most associated TCRs and HLA-C alleles having the fewest. The sequencing pipeline was judged likely to have produced a cluster of highly shared sequence variants as a technical artifact. An earlier analysis of roughly 570 of the donors showed that most TCR beta V segments appeared in productive rearrangements either about 87% or about 30% of the time, which broadly matched IMGT annotations. According to the authors, the approach could potentially be generalized to other disease states and immunological phenotypes. Across donors, most TCR sequences were observed very rarely, whereas some public TCRs were present in many individuals. In vitro tests confirmed that a few of the cytomegalovirus-associated TCR beta chains recognize cytomegalovirus antigens. In this cohort, only TCR beta chains were sequenced, and detectable features were limited by the absence of alpha or paired-chain data. HLA typing was unavailable for some donors at each locus, so association tests used only the typed subset. Because counts were too low, roughly 18 rarely observed V segments, including chromosome 9 orphons, were left out of the earlier analysis of a few hundred of the donors. A later analysis found that HLA-associated TCR beta chains were more clonally expanded and had lower generation probabilities than equally common non-associated chains.

In regard to this clone: It lacks a known antigen. No qualities accompany the bases; no much larger clone lies one base away.

Library preparation was by the immunoSEQ multiplex PCR assay. A mixture of 60 forward primers for TCR Vbeta segments and 13 reverse primers for TCR Jbeta segments was used in the multiplex PCR. A multiplex PCR assay on genomic DNA amplified the CDR3 region of rearranged TCR beta genes. The Illumina HiSeq System was used to sequence the amplified TCR beta libraries as 87-base-pair reads. The authors' analysis ran thus. A later analysis counted tens of millions of unique TCR beta chains across the 700 or so repertoires, and some 12 million of these chains were shared by at least two donors. A nearest-neighbor algorithm error-corrected the raw reads and collapsed the reads into unique sequences, merging closely related sequences to remove PCR and sequencing errors. V, D and J gene segments were assigned by aligning CDR3 sequences to IMGT reference sequences. Each retained sequence needed at least a six-nucleotide match to both a V gene segment and a J gene segment. Rearrangements were classified as productive when the CDR3 lacked stop codons and remained in frame with V and J, and all other rearrangements were classified as non-productive. Following IMGT convention, CDR3 was defined as the stretch from the second conserved V-encoded cysteine up to the conserved J-encoded phenylalanine. The earlier analysis of some 580 of the donors excluded any sequence lacking an unambiguous match to a single V gene segment. An earlier analysis of 500 to 600 of the donors classified V segments as functional when productive rearrangements were above 56.7% and as segregating when the standard deviation between donors was above 5%. A statistical classification framework was developed to diagnose cytomegalovirus status using the catalog of TCR beta chain sequences. V and J gene assignment, in a later analysis, came from comparing TCR nucleotide sequences with IMGT/GENE-DB human TR gene sequences. The TCRdist pipeline was used in a later analysis to assign CDR3 sequences and most-parsimonious VDJ recombination scenarios. In a later analysis, each TCR beta chain was defined by its CDR3 amino acid sequence together with its V-gene family, and reads lacking a unique V-gene family were excluded. To address suspected cross-contamination and a sequencing artifact, a later analysis removed approximately 600 highly shared, low-generation-probability nucleotide sequences. For each public chain, a later analysis derived a clonal expansion index from normalized ranks of inferred template counts within each repertoire. Generation probabilities in a later analysis came from a VDJ recombination model fitted to out-of-frame rearrangements, and those results were checked against IGoR. In a later analysis, TCR-TCR, TCR-HLA and TCR-CMV co-occurrence was scored with hypergeometric tests, and a repertoire-size bias correction was applied to TCR pairs. In a later analysis, false discovery rates were estimated by permuting HLA or CMV assignments 20 times. In a later analysis, co-occurring TCRs were grouped using DBSCAN, with TCRdist sequence similarity added in when clustering inside HLA-allele-positive subsets. Co-occurrence clustering excluded repertoires with fewer than 30,000 or more than 120,000 public chains, plus five with anomalous nucleotide sharing. TCRdb took this table from immuneACCESS and kept in-frame rearrangements with V and J called. Such tables lack part of the clones; where checked against another copy, unresolved V genes explain under half of the gap, and the rest is unexplained. That table gives V, J and clone size, and the DNA gave D and trimming. The sample table contains about 140,000 clones; only one count was recorded for 60% to 85% of them. Approximately 0.97% of the sample is taken by the ten largest.

The germline V gene (reference sequence) provides CDR1 MNHEY and CDR2 SMNVEV. Compared with germline, V lacks 5 bases and J lacks 5 bases; bases without a gene match: 5. There are 14 amino acids in the CDR3, from cysteine to phenylalanine inclusive. CDR3 DNA is the only sequence kept; it has 42 bases, read in frame from the first base. The cohort comprised more than 550 healthy bone marrow donors. At the time of sampling, all cohort members were nominally healthy, though unrecorded immune exposures were likely present. The donor was CMV seronegative and was included in the group of several hundred seronegative cohort members. A peripheral blood sample was collected from each donor, and TCR beta sequencing was performed on peripheral blood mononuclear cells. The Qiagen DNeasy Blood Extraction Kit was used to extract genomic DNA from the blood cell samples.

The source of this sequence is a man in his late teens or twenties in good health and CMV-seronegative. Sequenced: PBMCs. The sequence links TRBV27 to TRBJ1-5; a stretch of 8 junction bases matches TRBD1. Read as DNA, the sequence is TGTGCCAGCAGTAGATACAGGGGGGATCAGCCCCAGCATTTT. This codes for CASSRYRGDQPQHF.